A selection of T cell receptor beta chains follows, all from one sample in a study of T cell repertoires in cytomegalovirus infection. Their antigen targets remain unknown. TCRdb reprocessed the reads with MiXCR, giving one entry per CDR3 protein. This table holds some 500,000 distinct CDR3 sequences, around 35% found once. Sequenced here: cultured PBMCs, sampled from culture after CMV antigen stimulation. These receptors originate from a human donor in good health (CMV status not recorded). Some clones in this sample may be carry-over from other donors' samples. The CDR3 runs from the conserved cysteine through the conserved F or W. A D gene is named only where the DNA matches it firmly. A clone size is listed for some rows: how often the clone was seen (once, few, many), or a class if it is expanded.

clone size	D gene	V gene	J gene	CDR3 DNA	CDR3 protein
NA	NA	TRBV2	TRBJ2-2	TGTGCCAGCAGCGCCCGGGGCTCGGCCGGGGAGCTGTTTTTT	CASSARGSAGELFF
NA	TRBD1	TRBV27	TRBJ1-2	TGTGCCAGCAGTTCCAGGGACAGGGGGCTCAATCTAGGCTACACCTTC	CASSSRDRGLNLGYTF
NA	TRBD2	TRBV7-2	TRBJ2-5	TGTGCCAGCAGCGGGACTAGCGGGACGGGGGAGACCCAGTACTTC	CASSGTSGTGETQYF
few	NA	TRBV4-1	TRBJ2-1	TGCGCCAGCGCCAACAATGAGCAGTTCTTC	CASANNEQFF
NA	NA	TRBV27	TRBJ2-1	TGTGCCAGCAGTTTACGGGGGAGTGCAGGTGAGCAGTTCTTC	CASSLRGSAGEQFF
NA	TRBD1	TRBV3-1	TRBJ1-3	TGTGCCAGCAGCCAAGATCCAGGGGGACGCGGCTATTTT	CASSQDPGGRGYF
NA	TRBD2	TRBV5-1	TRBJ2-1	TGCGCCAGCAGCTTGGAGGGACTAGCCAACAATGAGCAGTTCTTC	CASSLEGLANNEQFF
many	TRBD1	TRBV7-2	TRBJ2-7	TGTGCCAGCAGCTTATTGAGGGGGCCTACTGAGCAGTACTTC	CASSLLRGPTEQYF
NA	NA	TRBV3-1	TRBJ1-2	TGTGCCAGCAGCCAACGGGCAGGTATTCCTGCCGGTTACGGCTACACCTTC	CASSQRAGIPAGYGYTF
few	TRBD1	TRBV12-3/TRBV12-4	TRBJ1-1	TGTGCCAGCGGACAGGGAACTGAAGCTTTCTTT	CASGQGTEAFF
few	NA	TRBV4-3	TRBJ2-5	TGCGCCAGCAGCCAAGTTAATGGGGAAGAGACCCAGTACTTC	CASSQVNGEETQYF
many	TRBD1	TRBV12-3/TRBV12-4	TRBJ1-4	TGTGCCACGGGACAGGGCTTTAATGAAAAACTGTTTTTT	CATGQGFNEKLFF
few	NA	TRBV7-2	TRBJ2-7	TGTGCCAGCAGCCAGGGGGGTTTCTCCTACGAGCAGTACTTC	CASSQGGFSYEQYF
NA	NA	TRBV7-6	TRBJ1-1	TGTGCCATCTCAGGGGAAGCTTTCTTT	CAISGEAFF
NA	TRBD2	TRBV5-1	TRBJ2-1	TGCGCCAGCAGCTTGGCCCCTAGCGGGAGATACAATGAGCAGTTCTTC	CASSLAPSGRYNEQFF
NA	NA	TRBV19	TRBJ1-1	TGTGCCAGTAGTATGCTATCCGGTAGACTGAACACTGAAGCTTTCTTT	CASSMLSGRLNTEAFF
NA	TRBD2	TRBV20-1	TRBJ2-3	TGCAGTGCTAGGGGGACTAGTCTAAATACGCAGTATTTT	CSARGTSLNTQYF
NA	NA	TRBV28	TRBJ1-5	TGTGCCAGCAGTTTAGAGGGCCGGGGCAATCAGCCCCAGCATTTT	CASSLEGRGNQPQHF
NA	NA	TRBV4-3	TRBJ2-1	TGCGCCAGCAGCCCCCGCTTGGACCGAGGTGAGCAGTTCTTC	CASSPRLDRGEQFF
few	NA	TRBV6-1	TRBJ1-1	TGTGCCAGCAGTTATCGGAAGAACACTGAAGCTTTCTTT	CASSYRKNTEAFF
NA	TRBD2	TRBV7-4	TRBJ2-3	TGTGCCAGCAGCTCACTAGCGGGATACGGCACAGATACGCAGTATTTT	CASSSLAGYGTDTQYF
few	TRBD1	TRBV19	TRBJ1-2	TGTGCCAGTAGTCCTTTTTACAGGGGTAACTATGGCTACACCTTC	CASSPFYRGNYGYTF
NA	NA	TRBV12-3/TRBV12-4	TRBJ1-6	TGTGCCAGCAGTCAACGATTATCGAATAGTCATCCACCCCTCCACTTT	CASSQRLSNSHPPLHF
few	TRBD1	TRBV6-5	TRBJ1-4	TGTGCCAGCAGTCGGACAGGTTCACACCTGAATGAAAAACTGTTTTTT	CASSRTGSHLNEKLFF
NA	NA	TRBV10-3	TRBJ1-3	TGTGCCATCAGGGGAGGCGGAAACACCATATATTTT	CAIRGGGNTIYF
NA	NA	TRBV6-5	TRBJ1-1	TGTGCCAGCGGGGAACCGATGAACACTGAAGCTTTCTTT	CASGEPMNTEAFF
NA	NA	TRBV4-1	TRBJ1-2	TGCGCCAGCAGCCAATCTGGGGATAACTATGGCTACACCTTC	CASSQSGDNYGYTF
NA	NA	TRBV18	TRBJ2-7	TGTGCCAGCTCACCGGGTAGCGAGGCCTACGAGCAGTACTTC	CASSPGSEAYEQYF
NA	NA	TRBV5-1	TRBJ2-1	TGCGCCAGCAGCTCTAGCGACGTAAATGAGCAGTTCTTC	CASSSSDVNEQFF
NA	NA	TRBV5-4	TRBJ2-3	TGTGCCAGCAGCCCTGGAGGGTTCCGCACAGATACGCAGTATTTT	CASSPGGFRTDTQYF
NA	NA	TRBV5-4	TRBJ2-3	TGTGCCAGCAGCTTCTCTGGGAGTGGTTTAGCAGATACGCAGTATTTT	CASSFSGSGLADTQYF
NA	TRBD1	TRBV12-3/TRBV12-4	TRBJ1-2	TGTGCCAGCAGCCGGGACAGACTGTACTATGGCTACACCTTC	CASSRDRLYYGYTF
many	NA	TRBV7-2	TRBJ2-1	TGTGCCAGCCGTCCGCGAGCCAATGAGCAGTTCTTC	CASRPRANEQFF
NA	NA	TRBV12-3/TRBV12-4	TRBJ2-5	TGTGCCAGCAGTTTCTCTGTATCCCGAGAGACCCAGTACTTC	CASSFSVSRETQYF
few	TRBD2	TRBV20-1	TRBJ2-1	TGCAGTGCTAGAGATCGTAGTAGCGGGATTTCCTACAATGAGCAGTTCTTC	CSARDRSSGISYNEQFF
few	NA	TRBV12-3/TRBV12-4	TRBJ1-1	TGTGCCAGCCCCGCCCATCTTGAAGCTTTCTTT	CASPAHLEAFF
NA	NA	TRBV6-1	TRBJ2-2	TGTGCCAGCAGTAGAGCGGCGCCCGGGGAGCTGTTTTTT	CASSRAAPGELFF
few	NA	TRBV20-1	TRBJ1-1	TGCAGTGCAGTCAGGGGGAACACTGAAGCTTTCTTT	CSAVRGNTEAFF
NA	NA	TRBV7-2	TRBJ2-7	TGTGCCAGCCGGCGGGACACTTTATACGAGCAGTACTTC	CASRRDTLYEQYF
NA	TRBD2	TRBV20-1	TRBJ2-5	TGCAGCCCAGGGACTATGCCGCGGGAGACCCAGTACTTC	CSPGTMPRETQYF
once	NA	TRBV6-6	TRBJ2-2	TGTGCCAGCAGTCCCGGGGAACGCGGCGGGGAGCTGTTTTTT	CASSPGERGGELFF
NA	NA	TRBV7-3	TRBJ2-2	TGTGCCAGCAGCTTTTCTGCGGCGAACACCGGGGAGCTGTTTTTT	CASSFSAANTGELFF
NA	NA	TRBV27	TRBJ2-3	TGTGCCAGCAGTACAAATCTGGGAGATACGCAGTATTTT	CASSTNLGDTQYF
NA	NA	TRBV27	TRBJ2-2	TGTGCCAGCCGGCGAGGGTTCCTCGGGGAGCTGTTTTTT	CASRRGFLGELFF
few	NA	TRBV28	TRBJ1-1	TGTGCCAGCAGCACGCCTACAGGGCTTGGAGCTTTCTTT	CASSTPTGLGAFF
NA	NA	TRBV4-1	TRBJ2-1	TGCGCCAGCAGCCAAGGTGGAACAGGGTCTTACAATGAGCAGTTCTTC	CASSQGGTGSYNEQFF
NA	NA	TRBV28	TRBJ1-5	TGTGCCAGCAGTTTGGCGGGGTTACGTCAGCCCCAGCATTTT	CASSLAGLRQPQHF
NA	TRBD2	TRBV7-9	TRBJ2-1	TGTGCCAGCAGCTTAGTTATCGGGACTAGATACAATGAGCAGTTCTTC	CASSLVIGTRYNEQFF
NA	NA	TRBV7-3	TRBJ2-1	TGTGCCAGCAGCTTAGTTTCCAGCGGAGGGGGGAATGAGCAGTTCTTC	CASSLVSSGGGNEQFF
few	NA	TRBV24-1	TRBJ2-3	TGTGCCACCAGTGATTGGGGGCCCAATAGGGCAGATACGCAGTATTTT	CATSDWGPNRADTQYF
NA	TRBD2	TRBV7-6	TRBJ2-5	TGTGCCAGCAGCTTAGTTAACAGGCGGGGGACGGAGACCCAGTACTTC	CASSLVNRRGTETQYF
many	NA	TRBV7-3	TRBJ2-4	TGTGCCAGCAGCTTTGAGGACCGAGTAGCCAAAAACATTCAGTACTTC	CASSFEDRVAKNIQYF
few	NA	TRBV6-1	TRBJ2-7	TGTGCCAGCAGTAACCCCCTTACGACAGGCAAGGTCGAGCAGTACTTC	CASSNPLTTGKVEQYF
many	TRBD1	TRBV7-2	TRBJ2-3	TGTGCCAGCAGCTTGGCCAGGGGGGATACGCAGTATTTT	CASSLARGDTQYF